These 26 T cell receptor beta chains were all obtained from the same sample, sequenced in a study of identical twins. Via MiXCR, TCRdb re-called the 5' RACE reads, giving one row per CDR3 protein. The sample shows more than 1.5 million distinct CDR3 sequences, about 31% of them seen only once. The sample consisted of cord blood. These receptors came from a newborn girl in good health.

This clonotype was observed once. The gene calls are TRBV18 and TRBJ2-7, with a possible D match to TRBD1 (6 bases). This CDR3 comprises 15 residues. Trimming pared 3 bases from V and 7 bases from J, leaving 19 bases between. Germline CDR1 is KGHSH and CDR2 is LQKENI. CDR3 coding DNA: TGTGCCAGCTCACCTCAGGGGACATTACACAATGAGCAGTACTTC. Protein sequence: CASSPQGTLHNEQYF.

The V gene is TRBV28, the J gene TRBJ2-5; 8 positions agree with TRBD2. The ends lost 2 bases at V and 11 bases at J; junction bases unmatched: 13. Germline lookup yields CDR1 MDHEN and CDR2 SYDVKM. The CDR3 contains 15 residues. The CDR3 coding sequence is TGTGCCAGCAGTTTAGGATGGGCGGGAGGTGGTGAGCAGTACTTC. This encodes CASSLGWAGGGEQYF.

The chain employs TRBV29-1 and TRBJ2-2, with unresolved D. The V end was cut by 7 bases, the J end by 3 bases, with 12 bases between. CDR1 is SQVTM, CDR2 ANQGSEA, per germline. CDR3 length equals 13 residues. CDR3 DNA sequence: TGCAGCGCCAGTCGTGCGTACACCGGGGAGCTGTTTTTT. Its protein is CSASRAYTGELFF.

This clonotype was seen only a few times. This chain joins TRBV5-1 and TRBJ2-3, with D perhaps TRBD2 (6 bases). There are 15 residues in the CDR3. V lost 4 bases to trimming and J lost 2 bases, with 14 bases between them. The germline CDR1 and CDR2 sequences are SGHRS and YFSETQ. In DNA, the CDR3 is TGCGCCAGCAGCGGAGGGGCAATCTCCACAGATACGCAGTATTTT. It is translated as CASSGGAISTDTQYF.

J is TRBJ1-1 and V is TRBV28; D is perhaps TRBD1 (6 bases). Trimming removed 2 bases from V and 11 bases from J, with 12 bases in between. The CDR3 spans 12 residues. Germline V lookup: CDR1 MDHEN, CDR2 SYDVKM. The CDR3 DNA is TGTGCCAGCAGTTTAGCCCGGGGGCGGGCTTTCTTT. This codes for CASSLARGRAFF.

This clonotype was observed a few times. The rearrangement uses TRBV12-3 or TRBV12-4 and TRBJ1-2; possible D gene TRBD1, 5 bases. Trimming cost V 7 bases and J 4 bases, with 19 bases left between them. There are 15 residues in the CDR3. In nucleotides, the CDR3 is TGTGCCAGCACGCCCGGGACGGACACTTTCTATGGCTACACCTTC. This codes for CASTPGTDTFYGYTF.

The chain employs TRBV9 and TRBJ2-7; 9 nucleotides match TRBD2. The CDR3 consists of 15 residues. CDR1 is SGDLS, CDR2 YYNGEE, per germline. The V and J ends lost 0 bases and 3 bases, in that order; junction bases with no gene match: 4. The CDR3 reads CASSVDLAGHYEQYF. DNA of the CDR3: TGTGCCAGCAGCGTAGATCTAGCGGGGCACTACGAGCAGTACTTC.

This clonotype occurred a few times. The chain joins TRBV11-2 to TRBJ2-3, with 9 nucleotides matching TRBD2. With 1 base clipped from V and 6 bases from J, the junction kept 5 bases outside the gene matches. Germline CDR1 SGHAT, CDR2 FQNNGV. The CDR3 is 15 residues long. This chain's CDR3 is CASSLGRGGLDTQYF. The DNA of the CDR3 is TGTGCCAGCAGCTTAGGGCGGGGGGGCCTGGATACGCAGTATTTT.

This clonotype was counted only a few times. The CDR3 coding sequence is TGCAGTGCTAGAGCAGCAGGACGTTACAATGAGCAGTTCTTC. Its translation is CSARAAGRYNEQFF. The chain recombines TRBV20-1 with TRBJ2-1; D is unresolved. The CDR3 totals 14 residues. V was cut by 1 base and J by 4 bases, with 11 bases left in between. Germline lookup yields CDR1 DFQATT and CDR2 SNEGSKA (reference sequence).

The genes are TRBV7-9 and TRBJ2-1, with no clear D. V was clipped by 5 bases and J by 6 bases, with 14 bases between them. The CDR3 runs 14 residues. Germline V gene sequence: CDR1 SEHNR, CDR2 FQNEAQ (reference sequence). The CDR3 bases are TGTGCCAGCAGCCCAGACCCCAGTCGCAATGAGCAGTTCTTC. It is translated as CASSPDPSRNEQFF.

A few counts support this clonotype. The V gene is TRBV29-1, the J gene TRBJ1-1, with TRBD1 matching 10 bases. The CDR3 is 13 amino acids. CDR1 SQVTM and CDR2 ANQGSEA come from the germline V gene. J was trimmed by 5 bases and V by 6 bases; bases with no gene match: 6. For the CDR3, the DNA is TGCAGCGTCGGACAGGGGGGTAGGACTGAAGCTTTCTTT. It translates to CSVGQGGRTEAFF.

The gene calls are TRBV12-3 or TRBV12-4 and TRBJ2-4; 10 bases are a match to TRBD2. The J call may be incorrect, as the DNA end agrees better with TRBJ2-7. This CDR3 has 15 amino acids. Here the CDR3 DNA reads TGTGCCAGCAGTTTGCAGGGACTAGCGTACCACGAGCAGTACTTC. Translated, it gives CASSLQGLAYHEQYF.

The chain carries TRBV20-1 and TRBJ2-1; 11 bases line up with TRBD2. J gave up 5 bases and V 6 bases, and 9 bases lay outside the gene matches. Germline values: CDR1 DFQATT, CDR2 SNEGSKA (reference sequence). CDR3 length equals 15 residues. The chain's CDR3 is CSATVWTSGHNEQFF. In nucleotides, the CDR3 is TGCAGTGCAACAGTCTGGACTAGCGGGCACAATGAGCAGTTCTTC.

The table lists this clonotype with a few counts. This CDR3 is CASSRGTSGNTGELFF. DNA for the CDR3: TGTGCCAGCAGCCGGGGGACTAGCGGTAACACCGGGGAGCTGTTTTTT. The chain has TRBV12-3 or TRBV12-4 and TRBJ2-2; 11 bases match TRBD2. V gave up 6 bases and J gave up 2 bases; unmatched junction bases: 5. This CDR3 region has 16 residues.

This clonotype appeared a few times. The rearrangement uses TRBV5-1 and TRBJ2-2; D unresolved. V was shortened by 2 bases and J by 0 bases, with 8 bases between the two germline ends. This CDR3 contains 15 residues. The germline V gene encodes CDR1 SGHRS and CDR2 YFSETQ. The DNA of the CDR3 is TGCGCCAGCAGCTTTGCAGTCCCGAACACCGGGGAGCTGTTTTTT. Translation: CASSFAVPNTGELFF.

This clonotype was found a few times. The chain combines TRBV2 with TRBJ1-2, with D tentatively TRBD1 (5 bases). In germline, CDR1 is SNHLY, CDR2 FYNNEI. V was shortened by 3 bases and J by 5 bases, with 19 bases between the two germline ends. The CDR3 extends over 16 amino acids. The CDR3 here is CASSEPLRAPNYGYTF. CDR3 nucleotides: TGTGCCAGCAGTGAGCCCCTCAGGGCGCCGAATTATGGCTACACCTTC.

This clonotype has only a few counts. V usage is TRBV9 and J usage is TRBJ2-1, with a possible D match to TRBD2 (5 bases). V lost 4 bases to trimming and J lost 2 bases, with 13 bases between them. This CDR3 comprises 15 residues. Germline V gives CDR1 SGDLS, CDR2 YYNGEE. Here the CDR3 reads CASSFTEGTYNEQFF. The CDR3 DNA is TGTGCCAGCAGCTTCACCGAGGGCACCTACAATGAGCAGTTCTTC.

This clonotype turned up a few times. The chain recombines TRBV7-8 with TRBJ1-2, with a possible D match to TRBD1 (5 bases). The V end lost 5 bases, the J end lost 2 bases, and 12 bases lay between the germline ends. The CDR3 is 14 amino acids. Germline CDR1 is SGHVS and CDR2 is FQNEAQ. Here the CDR3 reads CASSRGGGNYGYTF. The CDR3 DNA sequence: TGTGCCAGCAGCCGGGGCGGGGGAAACTATGGCTACACCTTC.

This clonotype showed up just once. The chain is built from TRBV27 and TRBJ2-1, with D perhaps TRBD2 (5 bases). The V end lost 5 bases, the J end lost 10 bases, and 18 bases lay between the germline ends. Germline V lookup: CDR1 MNHEY, CDR2 SMNVEV (reference sequence). This CDR3 is built from 14 residues. CDR3 amino acids: CASSDERGSYEQFF. The CDR3 bases are TGTGCCAGCAGTGACGAGAGAGGGTCCTACGAGCAGTTCTTC.

This clonotype was found a few times. The V call is TRBV18, the J call TRBJ1-2; possibly TRBD1 for D (6 bases). Germline-derived CDR1 and CDR2 are KGHSH and LQKENI. Trimming left V 4 bases short and J 8 bases short, with 20 bases between. This CDR3 region has 15 residues. The CDR3: CASSRQDAGGYGYTF. Written as DNA, the CDR3 is TGTGCCAGCTCACGACAAGACGCCGGGGGCTACGGCTACACCTTC.

In regard to this clonotype: One junction end does not reproduce the germline sequence, and a read error may be involved. The chain has TRBV12-3 or TRBV12-4 and TRBJ1-2; the D gene is possibly TRBD1 (6 bases). The CDR3 totals 13 residues. CDR3 nucleotide sequence: TGTGCCAGCAGGTTCGGACAGAACTATGGCTACCCCTTC. Amino acids: CASRFGQNYGYPF.

CDR3 in DNA: TGTGCCAGTAGTATAAGATTTTGGCCCCAGCATTTT. Its protein is CASSIRFWPQHF. V gene TRBV19 combines with J gene TRBJ1-5; D unresolved. The CDR3 consists of 12 residues. The germline gives CDR1 LNHDA, CDR2 SQIVND (reference sequence). With 2 bases removed from V and 9 bases from J, the gap between germline ends came to 8 bases.

The chain carries TRBV20-1 and TRBJ1-1; D gene unclear. Germline V CDR1 and CDR2: DFQATT, SNEGSKA (reference sequence). With 3 bases removed from V and 1 base from J, the gap between germline ends came to 9 bases. The CDR3 contains 13 residues. This chain's CDR3 is CSASLPKNTEAFF. The CDR3 region has the DNA TGCAGTGCTAGTCTCCCGAAGAACACTGAAGCTTTCTTT.

CDR3 in DNA: TGTGCCAGCTCACCACCTGAGCCAGGGAATCCCTACGAGCAGTACTTC. As protein: CASSPPEPGNPYEQYF. The chain has TRBV18 and TRBJ2-1; possible D gene TRBD1, 5 bases. The J call may not be correct, given that the DNA end is closer to TRBJ2-7. The length of the CDR3 is 16 residues. Germline V gives CDR1 KGHSH, CDR2 LQKENI.

The chain employs TRBV12-3 or TRBV12-4 and TRBJ2-7; D might be TRBD1 or TRBD2, each matching 5 bases. V lost 8 bases, J lost 1 base, and 12 bases lay in between. The CDR3 totals 13 residues. The CDR3 bases are TGTGCCAGCGGGGGACCCCTATCCTACGAGCAGTACTTC. Its protein product is CASGGPLSYEQYF.

The rearrangement uses TRBV18 and TRBJ2-3; D remains unclear. V gave up 1 base and J gave up 5 bases, with 10 bases separating them. The CDR3 length is 14 residues. Per germline, CDR1 KGHSH and CDR2 LQKENI. This CDR3 is CASSPLARRDTQYF. DNA for the CDR3: TGTGCCAGCTCACCACTTGCCCGGAGAGATACGCAGTATTTT.